Shown below are 25 T cell receptor beta chains from a single sample sequenced in a study of blood T cell repertoires in COVID-19. The method was immunoSEQ multiplex PCR; TCRdb's version includes in-frame clones alone and lacks a portion of them. Of around 300,000 clones in the sample, over 70% were seen once. The source material was peripheral blood. Receptor source: a man in his thirties or forties with active or convalescent COVID-19.

This chain links TRBV29-1 with TRBJ2-5; TRBD2 might be the D (5 bases). Trimming left V 7 bases short and J 0 bases short, with 18 bases between. The CDR3 has 15 residues. The V gene's germline CDR1 is SQVTM and CDR2 ANQGSEA. Here the CDR3 DNA reads TGCAGCGAACCGACGGGATCTTCGTACCAAGAGACCCAGTACTTC. Protein: CSEPTGSSYQETQYF.

This clone appeared a few times. The chain carries TRBV19 and TRBJ1-6; 8 positions match TRBD1. Germline values: CDR1 LNHDA, CDR2 SQIVND (reference sequence). The CDR3 is 14 amino acids. With 4 bases clipped from V and 8 bases from J, the junction kept 4 bases outside the gene matches. The CDR3 region is CASSNQGAYSPLHF. In nucleotides, the CDR3 is TGTGCCAGTAGTAACCAGGGGGCTTATTCACCCCTCCACTTT.

This clone was detected once. J is TRBJ2-3 and V is TRBV19; 12 bases match TRBD2. Looked up from germline, CDR1 is LNHDA and CDR2 is SQIVND (reference sequence). The V segment lost 3 bases and the J segment 8 bases; nucleotides outside the gene matches: 9. This CDR3 spans 16 amino acids. As DNA, the CDR3 is TGTGCCAGTAGTATTCCTAGCGGGGGGGCAGTAGGTACGCAGTATTTT. Translation gives CASSIPSGGAVGTQYF.

V gene TRBV30 combines with J gene TRBJ1-1; D is unresolved. The length of the CDR3 is 12 residues. Trimming pared 7 bases from V and 0 bases from J, leaving 9 bases between. Germline assignment: CDR1 GTSNPN and CDR2 SVGIG (reference sequence). The CDR3 DNA is TGTGCCTCTTCAGACATGAACACTGAAGCTTTCTTT. Translation gives CASSDMNTEAFF. Drawing the rest from reference TRBV30 and TRBJ1-1, the complete variable domain is SQTIHQWPATLVQPVGSPLSLECTVEGTSNPNLYWYRQAAGRGLQLLFYSVGIGQISSEVPQNLSASRPQDRQFILSSKKLLLSDSGFYLCASSDMNTEAFFGQGTRLTVV.

The gene calls are TRBV19 and TRBJ2-3; the match to TRBD2 covers 9 bases. Germline V gives CDR1 LNHDA, CDR2 SQIVND (reference sequence). The CDR3 is made up of 16 amino acids. Trimming removed 5 bases from V and 5 bases from J; junction bases left unmatched: 11. The CDR3 sequence: CASSGTSRDPGDTQYF. The CDR3 region has the DNA TGTGCCAGTAGTGGGACTAGCAGGGACCCGGGAGATACGCAGTATTTT. Using reference TRBV19 and TRBJ2-3 for the parts outside the CDR3, the full variable domain is DGGITQSPKYLFRKEGQNVTLSCEQNLNHDAMYWYRQDPGQGLRLIYYSQIVNDFQKGDIAEGYSVSREKKESFPLTVTSAQKNPTAFYLCASSGTSRDPGDTQYFGPGTRLTVL.

The V and J genes are TRBV6-6 and TRBJ1-1; D may be TRBD1 (5 bases). Deletions cut 10 bases from V and 4 bases from J, with 16 bases between. The CDR3 runs to 13 residues. Germline V gene data show CDR1 as MNHNY and CDR2 as SVGAGI (reference sequence). The CDR3, as DNA: TGTGCCATCTCGGGGGTTCTGAGCACTGAAGCTTTCTTT. This translates into CAISGVLSTEAFF.

The CDR3 sequence is CATSEGLAGVREQFF. The CDR3 bases are TGTGCCACCAGCGAGGGACTAGCGGGAGTTCGGGAGCAGTTCTTC. V and J are TRBV15 and TRBJ2-1, with 14 positions matching TRBD2. CDR1 is LNHNV, CDR2 YYDKDF, per germline (reference sequence). This CDR3 has 15 amino acids. The V and J ends lost 5 bases and 10 bases, in that order; junction bases with no gene match: 7.

The V gene is TRBV2, the J gene TRBJ1-1, with D uncertain. Trimming took off 10 bases at V and 2 bases at J, with 11 bases between the two ends. The CDR3 consists of 12 residues. Germline lookup yields CDR1 SNHLY and CDR2 FYNNEI. CDR3 loop: CAIPRLNTEAFF. As DNA, the CDR3 is TGTGCCATTCCTAGACTCAACACTGAAGCTTTCTTT.

Written as DNA, the CDR3 is TGTGCCAGCAGTTTGAGGAGGAGCTCCTACAATGAGCAGTTCTTC. Residues: CASSLRRSSYNEQFF. The V gene is TRBV11-3, the J gene TRBJ2-1; tentative D call: TRBD2 (5 bases). V lost 6 bases and J 0 bases, leaving 12 bases between the germline ends. The CDR3 sequence is 15 residues long. Germline V gene sequence: CDR1 SGHNT, CDR2 YENEEA.

The V gene is TRBV14, the J gene TRBJ2-7, with D perhaps matching TRBD2 (5 bases). Trimming left V 6 bases short and J 9 bases short, with 12 bases between. The CDR3 contains 11 residues. Germline lookup yields CDR1 SGHDN and CDR2 FVKESK. As DNA, the CDR3 is TGTGCCAGCAGTCCTACTCGGGGGCAGTACTTC. It translates to CASSPTRGQYF. Looking up the rest from reference TRBV14 and TRBJ2-7 gives the full variable domain: EAGVTQFPSHSVIEKGQTVTLRCDPISGHDNLYWYRRVMGKEIKFLLHFVKESKQDESGMPNNRFLAERTGGTYSTLKVQPAELEDSGVYFCASSPTRGQYFGPGTRLTVT.

V gene TRBV28 combines with J gene TRBJ2-2, with unresolved D. Germline V CDR1 and CDR2: MDHEN, SYDVKM. The V gene lost 8 bases and the J gene lost 0 bases, with 10 bases spanning the gap. There are 14 residues in the CDR3. CDR3 sequence reads: CASRYQSNTGELFF. As DNA, the CDR3 is TGTGCCAGCCGTTACCAGTCGAACACCGGGGAGCTGTTTTTT.

The genes are TRBV11-2 and TRBJ2-1; a weak D match, TRBD2 (6 bases). This CDR3 is 15 amino acids long. Trimming removed 3 bases from V and 8 bases from J, with 17 bases in between. Germline CDR1 reads SGHAT; CDR2 reads FQNNGV. The CDR3 region is CASSFSSWEVYEQFF. CDR3 in DNA: TGTGCCAGCAGCTTCTCGTCATGGGAGGTGTATGAGCAGTTCTTC.

The V gene is TRBV6-6, the J gene TRBJ1-4; D is undetermined. V lost 2 bases to trimming and J lost 8 bases, with 9 bases between them. The CDR3 extends over 13 amino acids. The germline CDR1 and CDR2 sequences are MNHNY and SVGAGI (reference sequence). The CDR3 region has the DNA TGTGCCAGCAGTTACGAGGGATACGAAAAACTGTTTTTT. It codes for CASSYEGYEKLFF.

V gene TRBV13 combines with J gene TRBJ2-1; D remains ambiguous. Germline assignment: CDR1 PRHDT and CDR2 FYEKMQ (reference sequence). V was cut by 3 bases and J by 8 bases, with 5 bases left in between. This CDR3 is built from 11 residues. The CDR3 is CASSFTDEQFF. CDR3 nucleotide sequence: TGTGCCAGCAGCTTTACAGATGAGCAGTTCTTC.

In DNA form, the CDR3 reads TGTGCCAGCAGTGACCCACCCTACGCCAGCGGGAAACGAGGAGAGCAGTTCTTC. Its translation is CASSDPPYASGKRGEQFF. This chain joins TRBV2 and TRBJ2-1, with 7 bases identical to TRBD2. The CDR3 has 18 amino acids. J was trimmed by 10 bases and V by 3 bases; bases with no gene match: 21. From germline, CDR1 is SNHLY and CDR2 FYNNEI.

This rearrangement joins TRBV5-1 to TRBJ2-3; no reliable D call. Trimming took 1 base from V and 2 from J, leaving 8 bases between them. The CDR3 loop spans 14 amino acids. The germline V gene has CDR1 SGHRS and CDR2 YFSETQ. The CDR3 region has the DNA TGCGCCAGCAGCTTGAATGCGGCCACAGATACGCAGTATTTT. Translation: CASSLNAATDTQYF.

This chain joins TRBV7-9 and TRBJ2-1; TRBD2 matches at 7 bases. Germline V gene sequence: CDR1 SEHNR, CDR2 FQNEAQ (reference sequence). The CDR3 sequence is 16 residues long. V trimming: 4 bases; J trimming: 8 bases; junction bases outside the gene matches: 14. The CDR3 is CASSSRAGLLDDEQFF. CDR3 nucleotides: TGTGCCAGCAGCTCCCGGGCGGGACTACTTGACGATGAGCAGTTCTTC.

The chain links TRBV7-8 to TRBJ2-1; possible D gene TRBD2, 6 bases. Trimming shortened V by 5 bases and J by 4 bases, and 12 bases separated the two germline ends. Germline CDR1 reads SGHVS; CDR2 reads FQNEAQ. This CDR3 is 14 amino acids long. CDR3 loop: CASSARTTYNEQFF. The CDR3 DNA reads TGTGCCAGCAGCGCAAGGACTACTTACAATGAGCAGTTCTTC.

This clone was picked up a small number of times. Other DNA sequences in this sample translate to the same CDR3. This rearrangement joins TRBV7-3 to TRBJ1-1; D unclear. CDR3 size: 13 residues. Trimming cost V 0 bases and J 3 bases, with 5 bases left between them. CDR1 is SGHTA and CDR2 is FQGTGA in the germline V gene. The CDR3 DNA is TGTGCCAGCAGCTTAACATCTTACACTGAAGCTTTCTTT. Protein: CASSLTSYTEAFF.

The rearrangement joins TRBV19 to TRBJ2-2; D ambiguous. The CDR3 is 14 residues long. V was trimmed by 0 bases and J by 5 bases, leaving 7 bases between them. Looked up from germline, CDR1 is LNHDA and CDR2 is SQIVND (reference sequence). CDR3 DNA sequence: TGTGCCAGTAGTATAGATCTCCGGACCGGGGAGCTGTTTTTT. It specifies CASSIDLRTGELFF.

The chain uses TRBV19 and TRBJ1-6; 9 positions agree with TRBD1. Germline CDR1 is LNHDA and CDR2 is SQIVND (reference sequence). CDR3 length: 13 amino acids. V gave up 7 bases and J gave up 9 bases; unmatched junction bases: 4. The CDR3 DNA is TGTGCCAGTACCCGGGACAGGGCTTCACCCCTCCACTTT. Protein sequence: CASTRDRASPLHF.

The CDR3 protein is CAWSLWDRDGEKLFF. The CDR3 DNA reads TGTGCCTGGAGTCTCTGGGACAGGGATGGTGAAAAACTGTTTTTT. This chain joins TRBV30 and TRBJ1-4, with 9 bases identical to TRBD1. Germline V gene lookup returns CDR1 GTSNPN and CDR2 SVGIG (reference sequence). This CDR3 region has 15 residues. The trim removed 2 bases at V and 7 bases at J, leaving 8 bases unmatched.

The gene calls are TRBV6-5 and TRBJ2-3, with 7 bases that match TRBD1. V was pared by 6 bases and J by 0 bases, with 6 bases of the junction left unmatched. Germline CDR1 MNHEY, CDR2 SVGAGI. The CDR3 is 15 amino acids. The DNA for the CDR3 is TGTGCCAGCAGACGTCTGGGACAGAGCACAGATACGCAGTATTTT. Amino acids: CASRRLGQSTDTQYF.

This chain links TRBV28 with TRBJ2-7; D call uncertain. V lost 6 bases and J 4 bases, leaving 13 bases between the germline ends. There are 13 residues in the CDR3. Germline V gives CDR1 MDHEN, CDR2 SYDVKM. This CDR3 is CASSRNLGYEQYF. The CDR3 DNA sequence: TGTGCCAGCAGCCGGAACCTAGGTTACGAGCAGTACTTC. The full variable domain, rest sourced from reference TRBV28 and TRBJ2-7, is DVKVTQSSRYLVKRTGEKVFLECVQDMDHENMFWYRQDPGLGLRLIYFSYDVKMKEKGDIPEGYSVSREKKERFSLILESASTNQTSMYLCASSRNLGYEQYFGPGTRLTVT.

V is TRBV18 and J is TRBJ1-1, with D perhaps TRBD1 (5 bases). Germline V gene data show CDR1 as KGHSH and CDR2 as LQKENI. Trimming pared 3 bases from V and 1 base from J, leaving 12 bases between. This CDR3 spans 15 amino acids. Written as DNA, the CDR3 is TGTGCCAGCTCACCGCTTAGGCAGGGGAACACTGAAGCTTTCTTT. This codes for CASSPLRQGNTEAFF.